The present TCR beta chain was sequenced within a study of OX40 agonist ivuxolimab in advanced cancers. Looking at the study overall: A history of anti-PD-1, anti-PD-L1 or anti-CTLA-4 therapy was acceptable, and around 36% had some. Study-level findings and limits: Expansion of clones was among the lowest in partial responders at 0.1-3.0 mg/kg. Antigens targeted by the expanded peripheral T cells were not determined. The average count of expanded clones was higher among CD8+ T cells than among CD4+.

The ends were cut back, 5 bases at V and 2 bases at J, with 10 bases in the middle. Per the germline V gene, CDR1 is SEHNR and CDR2 is FQNEAQ (reference sequence). The CDR3 is 13 amino acids. Points on this clone: Its antigen is not known.

Only in-frame clones appear in the TCRdb table, and some are missing; sequencing was by immunoSEQ multiplex PCR. The table shows around 60,000 clones, with 80% to 95% occurring only once. This rearrangement joins TRBV7-9 to TRBJ2-7; D not certain. The receptor was derived from an adult with an advanced solid tumor such as melanoma, head and neck, liver or kidney cancer. Sequenced here: CD4+ or CD8+ T cells sorted from blood, sampled in a trial of the OX40 agonist ivuxolimab. The CDR3 sequence is CASSPPVAYEQYF. The DNA for the CDR3 is TGTGCCAGCAGCCCGCCCGTAGCCTACGAGCAGTACTTC.